One and the same sample provided the 11 T cell receptor beta chains below, sequenced in a study of OX40 agonist ivuxolimab in advanced cancers. Sequencing was performed with immunoSEQ multiplex PCR; in TCRdb, only in-frame clones are kept and a portion is missing. The data hold 77,000 or so clones, with more than 80% observed a single time. Sequenced here: CD4+ or CD8+ T cells sorted from blood, sampled in a trial of the OX40 agonist ivuxolimab. The source of these receptors is an adult with an advanced solid tumor such as melanoma, head and neck, liver or kidney cancer.

V is TRBV27 and J is TRBJ2-7, with D uncertain. Trimming cost V 4 bases and J 6 bases, with 10 bases left between them. This CDR3 is built from 12 residues. In germline, CDR1 is MNHEY, CDR2 SMNVEV (reference sequence). As DNA, the CDR3 is TGTGCCAGCAGTTCTATGGCCCTCGAGCAGTACTTC. It codes for CASSSMALEQYF.

The chain carries TRBV18 and TRBJ2-5, with D unclear. Germline V gene data show CDR1 as KGHSH and CDR2 as LQKENI. The CDR3 is made up of 13 amino acids. V lost 3 bases and J lost 0, with 5 bases in between. The CDR3 sequence: CASSPDHQETQYF. CDR3 nucleotide sequence: TGTGCCAGCTCACCGGACCACCAAGAGACCCAGTACTTC.

The V and J genes are TRBV18 and TRBJ2-7, with a possible D match to TRBD2 (7 bases). Germline values: CDR1 KGHSH, CDR2 LQKENI. V was cut by 2 bases and J by 0 bases, with 14 bases left in between. The CDR3 consists of 16 residues. CDR3 bases: TGTGCCAGCTCACCAGTTGCGGGGGCTAACTCCTACGAGCAGTACTTC. Translating it yields CASSPVAGANSYEQYF.

V and J are TRBV7-3 and TRBJ2-2; tentatively, D is TRBD2 (5 bases). The CDR3 is 14 residues long. Germline CDR1 and CDR2: SGHTA and FQGTGA. The ends were cut back, 4 bases at V and 8 bases at J, with 14 bases in the middle. The CDR3 nucleotides are TGTGCCAGCAGCTCATCGACTATATTGGGGGAGCTGTTTTTT. Its protein product is CASSSSTILGELFF.

The V call is TRBV7-9, the J call TRBJ1-2; possible D gene TRBD1, 5 bases. Germline CDR1 reads SEHNR; CDR2 reads FQNEAQ (reference sequence). Deletions cut 5 bases from V and 4 bases from J, with 11 bases between. The CDR3 loop spans 13 amino acids. CDR3 in amino acids: CASSPTGFYGYTF. In DNA, the CDR3 is TGTGCCAGCAGCCCAACAGGTTTCTATGGCTACACCTTC.

The chain recombines TRBV18 with TRBJ1-2, with a weak D call TRBD1 (6 bases). V dropped 1 base and J dropped 7 bases, with 13 bases sitting between them. This CDR3 comprises 14 residues. Looked up from germline, CDR1 is KGHSH and CDR2 is LQKENI. The CDR3 DNA reads TGTGCCAGCTCACCACGGGCGGGGGCGCCTGGCTACACCTTC. Translating gives CASSPRAGAPGYTF.

The gene calls are TRBV11-2 and TRBJ1-3, with D maybe TRBD1 (6 bases). Trimming cost V 4 bases and J 3 bases, with 16 bases left between them. The length of the CDR3 is 16 residues. Looked up from germline, CDR1 is SGHAT and CDR2 is FQNNGV. DNA of the CDR3: TGTGCCAGCAGCTCGTTTGGGGGGCATAGTGGAAACACCATATATTTT. This gives the protein CASSSFGGHSGNTIYF.

The chain carries TRBV19 and TRBJ2-3; 7 bases are shared with TRBD2. CDR3 size: 18 residues. Per the germline V gene, CDR1 is LNHDA and CDR2 is SQIVND (reference sequence). J lost 2 bases, V lost 2 bases, and 13 bases had no gene match. CDR3 loop: CASSIKSPGRGFTDTQYF. CDR3 bases: TGTGCCAGTAGTATAAAATCGCCAGGGCGGGGGTTCACAGATACGCAGTATTTT.

This chain connects TRBV5-6 to TRBJ1-1; D is unclear. V was clipped by 5 bases and J by 5 bases, with 19 bases between them. Germline CDR1 SGHDT, CDR2 YYEEEE. The CDR3 extends over 15 amino acids. CDR3 amino acids: CASSVPSGRETEAFF. The CDR3 DNA is TGTGCCAGCAGTGTCCCTTCAGGACGGGAGACTGAAGCTTTCTTT.

V and J are TRBV5-6 and TRBJ2-7; D remains ambiguous. Trimming took off 4 bases at V and 1 base at J, with 9 bases between the two ends. This CDR3 has 13 residues. Germline V gene sequence: CDR1 SGHDT, CDR2 YYEEEE. In nucleotides, the CDR3 is TGTGCCAGCAGCCCCGGTTTTTCCTACGAGCAGTACTTC. Protein sequence: CASSPGFSYEQYF.

This CDR3 reads CASSVEGKGWNEQFF. The CDR3 nucleotides are TGTGCCAGCAGCGTAGAGGGAAAGGGGTGGAATGAGCAGTTCTTC. The J gene is TRBJ2-1, the V gene TRBV9; a weak D match, TRBD1 (5 bases). Trimming took 0 bases from V and 7 from J, leaving 14 bases between them. The CDR3 sequence is 15 residues long. CDR1 SGDLS and CDR2 YYNGEE come from the germline V gene.